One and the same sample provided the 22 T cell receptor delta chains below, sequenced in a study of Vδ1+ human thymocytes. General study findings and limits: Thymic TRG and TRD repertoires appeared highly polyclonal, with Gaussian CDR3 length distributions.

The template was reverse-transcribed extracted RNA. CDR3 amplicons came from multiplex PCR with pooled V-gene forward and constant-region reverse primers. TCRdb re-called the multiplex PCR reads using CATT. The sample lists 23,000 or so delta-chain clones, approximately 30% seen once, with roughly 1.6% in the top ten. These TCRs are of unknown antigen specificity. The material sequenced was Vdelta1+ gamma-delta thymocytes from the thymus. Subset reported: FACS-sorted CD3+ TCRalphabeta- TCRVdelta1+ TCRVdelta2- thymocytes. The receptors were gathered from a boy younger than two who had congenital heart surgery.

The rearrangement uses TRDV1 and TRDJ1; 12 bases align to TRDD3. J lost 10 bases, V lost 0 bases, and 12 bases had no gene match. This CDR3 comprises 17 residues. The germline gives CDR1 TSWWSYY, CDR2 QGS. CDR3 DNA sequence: TGTGCTCTTGGGGAACTTCCTTGGCTGGGGGATACGCGTATACTCATCTTT. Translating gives CALGELPWLGDTRILIF.

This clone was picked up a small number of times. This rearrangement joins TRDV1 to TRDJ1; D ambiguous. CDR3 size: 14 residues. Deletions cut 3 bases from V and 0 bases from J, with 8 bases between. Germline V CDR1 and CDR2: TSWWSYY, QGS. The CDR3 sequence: CALGEPRYTDKLIF. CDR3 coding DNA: TGTGCTCTTGGGGAGCCACGGTACACCGATAAACTCATCTTT.

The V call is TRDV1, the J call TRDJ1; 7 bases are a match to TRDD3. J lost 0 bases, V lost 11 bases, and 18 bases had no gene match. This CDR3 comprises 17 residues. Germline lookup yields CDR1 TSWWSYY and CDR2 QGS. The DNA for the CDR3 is TGTGCTTTTCTTTTGGGGGAAAGATGGCAGTACACCGATAAACTCATCTTT. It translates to CAFLLGERWQYTDKLIF.

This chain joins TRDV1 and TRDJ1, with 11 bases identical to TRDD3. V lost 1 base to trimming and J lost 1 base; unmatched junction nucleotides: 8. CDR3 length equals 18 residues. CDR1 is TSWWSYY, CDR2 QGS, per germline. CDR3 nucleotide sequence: TGTGCTCTTGGGGAACCACCCTACTGGGGGATAAGCACCGATAAACTCATCTTT. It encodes CALGEPPYWGISTDKLIF.

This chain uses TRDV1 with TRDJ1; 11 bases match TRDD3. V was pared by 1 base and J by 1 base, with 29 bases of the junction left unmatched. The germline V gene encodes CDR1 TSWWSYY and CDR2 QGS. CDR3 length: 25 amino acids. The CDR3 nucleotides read TGTGCTCTTGGGGAACCTCAAATACTAACGGAACTGGGGGATATTCCCCGTGGTCCCACCGATAAACTCATCTTT. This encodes CALGEPQILTELGDIPRGPTDKLIF.

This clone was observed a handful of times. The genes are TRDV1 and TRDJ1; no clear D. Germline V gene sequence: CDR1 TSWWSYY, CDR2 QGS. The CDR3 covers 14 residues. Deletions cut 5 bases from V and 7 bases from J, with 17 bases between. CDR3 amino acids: CALGKSGRWAKLIF. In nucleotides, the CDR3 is TGTGCTCTTGGGAAATCCGGGAGGTGGGCTAAACTCATCTTT.

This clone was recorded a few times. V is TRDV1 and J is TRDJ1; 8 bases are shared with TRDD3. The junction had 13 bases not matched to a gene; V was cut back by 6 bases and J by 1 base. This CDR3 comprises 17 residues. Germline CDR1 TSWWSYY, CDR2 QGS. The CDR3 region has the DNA TGTGCTCTTGGCCGAACTGGGGGCGACCTGGGCACCGATAAACTCATCTTT. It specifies CALGRTGGDLGTDKLIF.

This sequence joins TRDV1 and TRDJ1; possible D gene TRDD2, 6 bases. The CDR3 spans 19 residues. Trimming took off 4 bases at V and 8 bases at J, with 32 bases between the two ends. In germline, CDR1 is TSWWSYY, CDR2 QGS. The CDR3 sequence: CALGASGLPLPEGISKLIF. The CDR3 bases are TGTGCTCTTGGGGCTTCCGGCCTACCTCTTCCTGAGGGTATTTCAAAACTCATCTTT.

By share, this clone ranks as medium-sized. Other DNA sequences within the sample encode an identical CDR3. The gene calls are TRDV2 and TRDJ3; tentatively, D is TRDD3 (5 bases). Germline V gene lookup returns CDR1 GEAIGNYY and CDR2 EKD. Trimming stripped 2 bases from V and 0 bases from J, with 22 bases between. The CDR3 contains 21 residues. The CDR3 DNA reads TGTGCCTGTGACATGGGGTCCGTACGGAGGCAGAGCTCCTGGGACACCCGACAGATGTTTTTC. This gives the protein CACDMGSVRRQSSWDTRQMFF.

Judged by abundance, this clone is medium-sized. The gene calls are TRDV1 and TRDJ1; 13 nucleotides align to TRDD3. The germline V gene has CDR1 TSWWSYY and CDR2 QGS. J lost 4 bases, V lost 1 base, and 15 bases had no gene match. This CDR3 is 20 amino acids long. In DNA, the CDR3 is TGTGCTCTTGGGGAACCTTCGGATTCCGTACTGGGGGATACGGGCGATAAACTCATCTTT. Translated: CALGEPSDSVLGDTGDKLIF.

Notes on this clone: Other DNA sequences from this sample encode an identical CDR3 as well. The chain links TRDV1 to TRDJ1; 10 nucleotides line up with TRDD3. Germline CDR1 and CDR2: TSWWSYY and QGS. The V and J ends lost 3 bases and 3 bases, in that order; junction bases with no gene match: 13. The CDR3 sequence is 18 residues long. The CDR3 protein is CALGDLPLGGYRADKLIF. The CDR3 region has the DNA TGTGCTCTTGGGGACCTACCCCTTGGGGGATACCGGGCCGATAAACTCATCTTT.

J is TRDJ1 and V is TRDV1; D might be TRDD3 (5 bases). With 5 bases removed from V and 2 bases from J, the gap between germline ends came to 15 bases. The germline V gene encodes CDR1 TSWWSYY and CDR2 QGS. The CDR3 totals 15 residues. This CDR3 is CALGPDMGLTDKLIF. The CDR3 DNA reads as TGTGCTCTTGGGCCGGACATGGGATTAACCGATAAACTCATCTTT.

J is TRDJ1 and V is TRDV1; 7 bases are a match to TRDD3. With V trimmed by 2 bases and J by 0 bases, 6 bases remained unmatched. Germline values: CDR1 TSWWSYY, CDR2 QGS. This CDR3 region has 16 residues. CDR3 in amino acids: CALGERRLGDTDKLIF. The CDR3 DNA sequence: TGTGCTCTTGGGGAAAGGCGCCTGGGGGACACCGATAAACTCATCTTT.

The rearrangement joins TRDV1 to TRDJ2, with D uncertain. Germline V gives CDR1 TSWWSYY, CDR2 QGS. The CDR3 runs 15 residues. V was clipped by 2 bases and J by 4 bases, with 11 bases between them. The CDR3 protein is CALGEMVCGTAQLFF. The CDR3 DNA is TGTGCTCTTGGGGAAATGGTCTGTGGGACAGCACAACTCTTCTTT.

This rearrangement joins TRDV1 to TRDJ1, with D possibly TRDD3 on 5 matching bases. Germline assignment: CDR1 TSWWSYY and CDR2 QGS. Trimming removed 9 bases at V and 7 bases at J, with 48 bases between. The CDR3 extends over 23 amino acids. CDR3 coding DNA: TGTGCTCTCTACGACTTGGGCTCTCTACGACTTGGCCACCAACTGGTGGATTCCGCTAAACTCATCTTT. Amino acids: CALYDLGSLRLGHQLVDSAKLIF.

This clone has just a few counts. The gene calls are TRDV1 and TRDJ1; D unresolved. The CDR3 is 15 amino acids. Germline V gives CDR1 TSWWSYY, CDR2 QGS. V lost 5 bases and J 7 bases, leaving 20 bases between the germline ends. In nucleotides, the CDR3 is TGTGCTCTTGGGTCGCTACCTAGATATTCTGGTAAACTCATCTTT. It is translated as CALGSLPRYSGKLIF.

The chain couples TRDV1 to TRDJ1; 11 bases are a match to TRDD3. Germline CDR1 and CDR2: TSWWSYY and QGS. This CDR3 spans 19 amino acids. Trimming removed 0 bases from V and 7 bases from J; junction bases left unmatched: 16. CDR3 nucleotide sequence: TGTGCTCTTGGGGAACTTGGAATGGGGGATACGCAGCGAAGGGGTAAACTCATCTTT. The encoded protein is CALGELGMGDTQRRGKLIF.

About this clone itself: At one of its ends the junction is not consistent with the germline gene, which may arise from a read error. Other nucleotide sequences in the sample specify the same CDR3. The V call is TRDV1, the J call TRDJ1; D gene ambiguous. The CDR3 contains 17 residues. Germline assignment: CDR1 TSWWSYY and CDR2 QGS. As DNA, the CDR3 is TGTGCTCTTTCCGAGACAGTAAGACCCCAGTACACCGATAAACACATCTTT. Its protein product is CALSETVRPQYTDKHIF.

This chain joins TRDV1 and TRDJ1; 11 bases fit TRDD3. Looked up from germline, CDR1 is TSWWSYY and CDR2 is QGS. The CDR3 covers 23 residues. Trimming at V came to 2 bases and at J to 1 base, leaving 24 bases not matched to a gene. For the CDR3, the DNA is TGTGCTCTTGGGGAATATCCCCCATCTCCCCTGGGGGATACTAGCTTGGGCACCGATAAACTCATCTTT. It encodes CALGEYPPSPLGDTSLGTDKLIF.

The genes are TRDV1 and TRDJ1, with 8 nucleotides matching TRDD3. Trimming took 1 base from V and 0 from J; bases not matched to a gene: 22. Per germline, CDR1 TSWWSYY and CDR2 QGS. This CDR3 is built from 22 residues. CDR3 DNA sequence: TGTGCTCTTGGGGAACCCAATGTTCCTAACCCTGGGGGACCTCCTAACACCGATAAACTCATCTTT. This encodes CALGEPNVPNPGGPPNTDKLIF.

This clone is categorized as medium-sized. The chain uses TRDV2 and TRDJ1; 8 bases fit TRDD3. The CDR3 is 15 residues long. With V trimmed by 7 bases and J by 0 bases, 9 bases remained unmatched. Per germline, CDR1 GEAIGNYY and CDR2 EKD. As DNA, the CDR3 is TGTGCCTGCTACACCTTACTGGGGGACACCGATAAACTCATCTTT. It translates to CACYTLLGDTDKLIF.

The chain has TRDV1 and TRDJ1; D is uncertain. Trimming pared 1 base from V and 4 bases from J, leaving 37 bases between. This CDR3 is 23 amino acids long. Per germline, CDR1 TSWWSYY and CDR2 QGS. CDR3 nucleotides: TGTGCTCTTGGGGAACGCGTAGTGGGCCACTTCGATCAGCAGATTCAGTACCTCGATAAACTCATCTTT. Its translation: CALGERVVGHFDQQIQYLDKLIF.